The clone carrying this T cell receptor (beta chain) was seen a single time. The protocol was immunoSEQ multiplex PCR, while the TCRdb copy is restricted to in-frame clones and leaves out a portion. The sample records 330,000 or so clones, more than 70% being singletons. The entry originates in a study of blood T cell repertoires in COVID-19. Looking at the study overall: Sample material is recorded as cDNA or gDNA derived from T cells, B-cell-depleted T cells, or PBMCs.

Everyone who took part was 18 to 89 years old, and they came from 20 to 25 US areas. Which cohort a participant joined came from the clinical history participants gave. Sequencing used PBMCs or T cells enriched from blood (not recorded which). The TCR comes from a woman aged 25-40 years who had been exposed to COVID-19.

CDR3 DNA sequence: TGTGCCAGCAGCCCCTGGACAGACTATGGCTACACCTTC. Translating it yields CASSPWTDYGYTF. The J gene is TRBJ1-2, the V gene TRBV5-4; TRBD1 is a possible D gene (6 bases). CDR3 length: 13 residues. Germline CDR1 is SGHNT and CDR2 is YYREEE (reference sequence). V was pared by 4 bases and J by 3 bases, with 10 bases between.